The rows below give T cell receptor beta chains drawn from one sample of a study of cytomegalovirus exposure and HLA in healthy donors. Generated by immunoSEQ multiplex PCR, the TCRdb table keeps only in-frame clones and is missing some. The table lists tens of thousands of clones, about 70% of them singletons. Sequencing was performed on PBMCs. These receptors were collected from a middle-aged man in good health and CMV-seropositive. Both conserved end residues are part of each CDR3. A D gene is named only where the DNA matches it firmly. Expanded clones are given a class, and other clones once, few, many or no size at all.

V gene,J gene,D gene,clone size,CDR3 DNA,CDR3 protein
TRBV18,TRBJ2-7,TRBD1,-,TGTGCCAGCTCATCAATCGACAGGGCATACGAGCAGTACTTC,CASSSIDRAYEQYF
TRBV9,TRBJ2-5,-,-,TGTGCCAGCAGCGTAGCTTTCCAAGAGACCCAGTACTTC,CASSVAFQETQYF
TRBV5-1,TRBJ1-4,TRBD1,-,TGCGCCAGCAGCCTACACAGGGGAAGCGATGAAAAACTGTTTTTT,CASSLHRGSDEKLFF
TRBV29-1,TRBJ1-5,TRBD1,-,TGCAGCGTTGGTCAGGGGGCGAATCAGCCCCAGCATTTT,CSVGQGANQPQHF
TRBV7-9,TRBJ1-5,-,-,TGTGCCAGCAGCTCAACCGAGAGCAATCAGCCCCAGCATTTT,CASSSTESNQPQHF
TRBV28,TRBJ2-5,TRBD1,-,TGTGCCAGCAGTTCACGACAGGGGATAAGGCAGACCCAGTACTTC,CASSSRQGIRQTQYF
TRBV5-4,TRBJ2-5,TRBD2,-,TGTGCCAGCAGCTTGACTAGCGGGGTTTGGGAGACCCAGTACTTC,CASSLTSGVWETQYF
TRBV28,TRBJ1-2,-,few,TGTGCCACCGCGATCCTTAACTATGGCTACACCTTC,CATAILNYGYTF
TRBV2,TRBJ1-1,-,-,TGTGCCAGCCAGCGGGGGGAGATGAACACTGAAGCTTTCTTT,CASQRGEMNTEAFF
TRBV5-6,TRBJ2-1,TRBD2,-,TGTGCCAGCAGCTTCCTAGCGGAAAATGAGCAGTTCTTC,CASSFLAENEQFF
TRBV2,TRBJ2-1,-,-,TGTGCCGGCGGAGAGGACTACAATGAGCAGTTCTTC,CAGGEDYNEQFF
TRBV6-1,TRBJ1-2,-,-,TGTGCCAGCAGTGCGGGTCAGACGAACTATGGCTACACCTTC,CASSAGQTNYGYTF
TRBV19,TRBJ1-2,-,-,TGTGCCAGTACCCGCGGGGGGGGATATGGCTACACCTTC,CASTRGGGYGYTF
TRBV6-6,TRBJ2-1,TRBD2,-,TGTGCCAGCAGGCCGACTAGCGGTGACAATGAGCAGTTCTTC,CASRPTSGDNEQFF
TRBV7-9,TRBJ1-2,-,-,TGTGCCAGCAGCTTAGAAGCGGCAGGGGTCGGCTACACCTTC,CASSLEAAGVGYTF
TRBV9,TRBJ1-3,TRBD1,-,TGTGCCAGCAGCGCATCGTTGACAGGGAGAAGGGGAGGAAACACCATATATTTT,CASSASLTGRRGGNTIYF
TRBV27,TRBJ1-2,-,-,TGTGCCAGCAGGACCTATAAGGGGAGGGTCTATGGCTACACCTTC,CASRTYKGRVYGYTF
TRBV13,TRBJ2-1,-,-,TGTGCCAGCAGCTTAGGCCTCAATGAGCAGTTCTTC,CASSLGLNEQFF
TRBV30,TRBJ2-2,TRBD1,few,TGTGCCTGGGGGACAGGGAACACCGGGGAGCTGTTTTTT,CAWGTGNTGELFF
TRBV5-4,TRBJ2-7,-,-,TGTGCCAGCAGCTCTTTCTCCTACGAGCAGTACTTC,CASSSFSYEQYF